The 4 T cell receptor beta chains reported below all come from one sample, sequenced in a study of cytomegalovirus exposure and HLA in healthy donors. Sequenced by immunoSEQ multiplex PCR; TCRdb stores in-frame clones only, minus some. Here the sample spans 130,000 or so clones, 89% being singletons. Sequencing input: PBMCs. These receptors were taken from a woman in her late teens or twenties in good health and CMV-seronegative.

The genes are TRBV6-1 and TRBJ1-5; 10 bases map to TRBD1. The junction had 14 bases not matched to a gene; V was cut back by 3 bases and J by 6 bases. Germline assignment: CDR1 MNHNS and CDR2 SASEGT. The CDR3 is 18 amino acids. The CDR3 nucleotides read TGTGCCAGCAGTGATCGGGACAGGGGACATTCGCGCAGTCAGCCCCAGCATTTT. It codes for CASSDRDRGHSRSQPQHF.

The CDR3 protein is CASRIAGGTDTQYF. Here the CDR3 DNA reads TGCGCCAGCAGAATAGCGGGGGGCACAGATACGCAGTATTTT. The chain recombines TRBV5-1 with TRBJ2-3; TRBD2 aligns across 9 bases. V was clipped by 5 bases and J by 1 base; unmatched bases: 2. CDR3 length: 14 amino acids. Germline V gene sequence: CDR1 SGHRS, CDR2 YFSETQ.

Only a few counts were recorded for this clone. The genes are TRBV6-1 and TRBJ1-5; D gene unclear. V shed 8 bases and J shed 7 bases, with 9 bases lying between them. The CDR3 contains 11 residues. Germline lookup yields CDR1 MNHNS and CDR2 SASEGT. The CDR3 nucleotides read TGTGCCAGCGGCGCGGGGCAGCCCCAGCATTTT. Amino acids: CASGAGQPQHF.

In regard to this clone: The junction departs from germline at one end; a sequencing error may be responsible. The chain combines TRBV16 with TRBJ2-1; TRBD2 matches 8 bases. CDR3 length: 13 residues. CDR1 and CDR2 (germline): KGHSY, FQNENV. CDR3 in DNA: TGTGCCAGCACCCAAGGACTAGCCAATGAGCAGTTCTTC. Residues: CASTQGLANEQFF.